The text below deals with one T cell receptor (beta chain). Eight separate reactions for every sample produced the cDNA. TCRdb reworked the 5' RACE reads into one entry per CDR3 protein, no DNA. This table holds approximately 330,000 distinct CDR3 sequences. These data originate in a study of monozygotic twins with inflammatory bowel disease. The CDR3 spans 14 residues. CDR1 is SGHRS and CDR2 is YFSETQ in the germline V gene. The sample consisted of blood. The source is a human donor with ulcerative colitis or Crohn's disease, or a healthy co-twin of an affected twin (not recorded which). This chain joins TRBV5-1 and TRBJ2-1; TCRdb indicates TRBD1, and absent DNA this call remains unverified. The CDR3 protein is CASSSGTKTNEQFF.